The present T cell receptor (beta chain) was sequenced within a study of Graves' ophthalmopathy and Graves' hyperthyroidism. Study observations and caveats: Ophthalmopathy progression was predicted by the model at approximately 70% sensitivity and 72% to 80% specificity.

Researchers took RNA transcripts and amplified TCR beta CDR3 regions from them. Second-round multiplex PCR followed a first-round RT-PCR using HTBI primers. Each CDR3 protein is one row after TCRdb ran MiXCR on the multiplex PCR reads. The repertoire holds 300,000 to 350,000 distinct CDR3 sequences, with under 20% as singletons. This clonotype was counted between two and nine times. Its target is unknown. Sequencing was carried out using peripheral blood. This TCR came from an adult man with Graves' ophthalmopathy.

CDR3: CASSQDSGQGAHTGELFF. CDR3 DNA: TGCGCCAGCAGCCAAGATAGTGGACAGGGTGCACACACCGGGGAGCTGTTTTTT. The rearrangement uses TRBV4-1 and TRBJ2-2; 8 bases match TRBD1. J gave up 3 bases and V 0 bases, and 9 bases lay outside the gene matches. The CDR3 spans 18 residues. Germline V CDR1 and CDR2: MGHRA, YSYEKL.